Shown below are 7 T cell receptor beta chains from a single sample sequenced in a study of cytomegalovirus exposure and HLA in healthy donors. Primers: 60 Vbeta forward and 13 Jbeta reverse. Assay used: immunoSEQ multiplex PCR; TCRdb lists only in-frame clones, some missing. Seen here are roughly 160,000 clones, about four fifths observed once, and the top ten hold approximately 2.4%. The sequencing input was PBMCs. The source is a male donor in good health and CMV-seronegative.

A remark on this clone: The sample has other DNA sequences that encode this CDR3 too. The chain recombines TRBV28 with TRBJ2-7; TRBD1 matches 7 bases. V was clipped by 6 bases and J by 1 base; unmatched bases: 9. CDR1 and CDR2 (germline): MDHEN, SYDVKM. The CDR3 extends over 15 amino acids. The CDR3 nucleotides read TGTGCCAGCAGCCCTCGTGGGACAGTATCCTACGAGCAGTACTTC. Its translation: CASSPRGTVSYEQYF.

This clone was seen only once. The chain is built from TRBV5-1 and TRBJ2-1; D gene uncertain. Germline CDR1 reads SGHRS; CDR2 reads YFSETQ. CDR3 length equals 14 residues. The V gene lost 5 bases and the J gene lost 0 bases, with 9 bases spanning the gap. The CDR3 is CASSQDSSYNEQFF. The CDR3 DNA reads as TGCGCCAGCAGTCAGGATAGCTCCTACAATGAGCAGTTCTTC.

CDR3 amino acids: CASKDRVNYGYTF. CDR3 DNA: TGTGCCAGCAAAGACAGAGTTAACTATGGCTACACCTTC. This sequence joins TRBV6-5 and TRBJ1-2, with a weak D call TRBD1 (5 bases). CDR1 is MNHEY and CDR2 is SVGAGI in the germline V gene. This CDR3 has 13 amino acids. Between the trimmed V and J ends, which lost 7 bases and 1 base, there was a span of 10 bases.

The gene calls are TRBV6-5 and TRBJ2-1; 8 bases align to TRBD2. The germline V gene encodes CDR1 MNHEY and CDR2 SVGAGI. The J segment lost 14 bases and the V segment lost 6 bases, leaving 12 bases of the junction unmatched. The CDR3 runs 13 residues. CDR3 DNA: TGTGCCAGCAGGGACCCAGGCGGGAGGCAGGAGTTCTTC. Translated, it gives CASRDPGGRQEFF.

In the case of this clone: An end of the junction does not agree with germline; a read error may underlie this. The chain recombines TRBV5-6 with TRBJ1-2; 9 positions agree with TRBD1. CDR1 and CDR2 (germline): SGHDT, YYEEEE. The CDR3 spans 15 residues. The CDR3 is CASLYRGPEDYGYPF. The CDR3 DNA is TGTGCCAGCTTGTACAGGGGGCCGGAGGACTATGGCTACCCCTTC.

The chain has TRBV19 and TRBJ1-2; the match to TRBD1 covers 7 bases. Germline V gene data show CDR1 as LNHDA and CDR2 as SQIVND (reference sequence). V shed 5 bases, J shed 8 bases, and the junction held 11 bases outside the gene matches. The CDR3 length is 14 residues. For the CDR3, the DNA is TGTGCCAGTAGTCCCGACAGGGCTCGAGAGGGCTACACCTTC. Its translation: CASSPDRAREGYTF.

The chain has TRBV5-4 and TRBJ2-7, with 15 bases identical to TRBD2. The trim removed 5 bases at V and 6 bases at J, leaving 3 bases unmatched. The CDR3 consists of 14 residues. Germline V gives CDR1 SGHNT, CDR2 YYREEE (reference sequence). The CDR3 DNA sequence: TGTGCCAGCAGATCGGGACTAGCGGGGGGCGAGCAGTACTTC. Its translation is CASRSGLAGGEQYF.